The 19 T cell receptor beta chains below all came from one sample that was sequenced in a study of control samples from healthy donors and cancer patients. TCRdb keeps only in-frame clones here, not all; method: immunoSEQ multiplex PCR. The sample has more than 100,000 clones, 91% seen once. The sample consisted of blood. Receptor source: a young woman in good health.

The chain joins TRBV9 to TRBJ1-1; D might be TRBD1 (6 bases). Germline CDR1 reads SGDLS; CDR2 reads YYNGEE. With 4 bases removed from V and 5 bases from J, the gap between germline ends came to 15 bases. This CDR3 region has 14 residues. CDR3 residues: CASSPGIQGTEAFF. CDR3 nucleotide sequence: TGTGCCAGCAGCCCGGGTATCCAGGGGACTGAAGCTTTCTTT.

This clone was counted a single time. The CDR3 DNA follows: TGTGCCAGCAGCTCCGGCGGTACAAACAATGAGCAGTTCTTC. Residues: CASSSGGTNNEQFF. The chain couples TRBV7-2 to TRBJ2-1; D is ambiguous. The germline V and J ends were trimmed by 4 bases and 5 bases, with 12 bases remaining between them. Germline CDR1 SGHTA, CDR2 FQGNSA. The CDR3 is 14 residues long.

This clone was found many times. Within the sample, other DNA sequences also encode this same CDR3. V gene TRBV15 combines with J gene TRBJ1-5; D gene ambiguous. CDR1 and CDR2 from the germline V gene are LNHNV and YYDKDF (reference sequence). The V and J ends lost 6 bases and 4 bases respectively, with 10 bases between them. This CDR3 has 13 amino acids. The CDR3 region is CATSRPENQPQHF. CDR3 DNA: TGTGCCACCAGTAGGCCGGAGAATCAGCCCCAGCATTTT.

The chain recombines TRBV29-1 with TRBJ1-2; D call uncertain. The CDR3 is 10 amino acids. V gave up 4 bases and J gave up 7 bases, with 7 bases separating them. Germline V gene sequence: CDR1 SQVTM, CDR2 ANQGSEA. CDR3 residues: CSVADLGYTF. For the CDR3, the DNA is TGCAGCGTTGCCGATCTTGGCTACACCTTC.

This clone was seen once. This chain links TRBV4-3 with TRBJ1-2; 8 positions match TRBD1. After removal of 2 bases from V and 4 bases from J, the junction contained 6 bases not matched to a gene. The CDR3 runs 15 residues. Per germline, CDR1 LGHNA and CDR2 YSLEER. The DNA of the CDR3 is TGCGCCAGCAGCCAAAAAGGACAGGGATCCTATGGCTACACCTTC. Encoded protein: CASSQKGQGSYGYTF.

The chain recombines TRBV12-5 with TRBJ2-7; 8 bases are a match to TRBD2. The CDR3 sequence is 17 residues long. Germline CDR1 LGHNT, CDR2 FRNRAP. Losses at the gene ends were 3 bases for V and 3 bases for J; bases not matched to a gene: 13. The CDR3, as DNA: TGTGCTAGTGGTTTATTCGTAGCGGGGACTATTAACTACGAGCAGTACTTC. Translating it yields CASGLFVAGTINYEQYF. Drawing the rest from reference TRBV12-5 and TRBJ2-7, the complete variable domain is DARVTQTPRHKVTEMGQEVTMRCQPILGHNTVFWYRQTMMQGLELLAYFRNRAPLDDSGMPKDRFSAEMPDATLATLKIQPSEPRDSAVYFCASGLFVAGTINYEQYFGPGTRLTVT.

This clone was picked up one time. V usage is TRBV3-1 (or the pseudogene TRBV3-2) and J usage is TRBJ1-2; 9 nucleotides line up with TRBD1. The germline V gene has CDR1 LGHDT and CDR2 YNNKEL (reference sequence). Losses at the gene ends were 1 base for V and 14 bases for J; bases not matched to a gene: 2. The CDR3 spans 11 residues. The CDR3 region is CASSQGDRETF. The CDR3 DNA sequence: TGTGCCAGCAGCCAAGGGGACAGGGAGACCTTC.

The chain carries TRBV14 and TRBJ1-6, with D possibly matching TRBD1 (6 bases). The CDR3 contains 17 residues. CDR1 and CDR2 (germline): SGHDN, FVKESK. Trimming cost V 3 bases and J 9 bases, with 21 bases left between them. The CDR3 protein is CASSQIPAGTPSSPLHF. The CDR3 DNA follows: TGTGCCAGCAGCCAGATCCCCGCCGGGACACCCAGTTCACCCCTCCACTTT.

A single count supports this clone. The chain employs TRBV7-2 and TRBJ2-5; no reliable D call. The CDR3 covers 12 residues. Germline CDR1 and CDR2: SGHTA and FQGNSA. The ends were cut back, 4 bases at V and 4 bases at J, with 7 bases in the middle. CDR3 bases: TGTGCCAGCAGCTGGCCGGGAGAGACCCAGTACTTC. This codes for CASSWPGETQYF.

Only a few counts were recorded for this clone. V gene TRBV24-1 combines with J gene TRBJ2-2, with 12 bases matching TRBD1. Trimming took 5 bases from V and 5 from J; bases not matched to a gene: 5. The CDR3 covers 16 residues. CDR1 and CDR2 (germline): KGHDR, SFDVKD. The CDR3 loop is CATSAWGQGATGELFF. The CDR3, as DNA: TGTGCCACCAGTGCCTGGGGACAGGGGGCGACCGGGGAGCTGTTTTTT.

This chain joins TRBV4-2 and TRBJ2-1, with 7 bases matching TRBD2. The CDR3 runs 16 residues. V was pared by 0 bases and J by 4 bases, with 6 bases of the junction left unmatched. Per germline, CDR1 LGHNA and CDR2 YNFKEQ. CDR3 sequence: CASSQDPGTTYNEQFF. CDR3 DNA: TGTGCCAGCAGCCAAGATCCCGGGACTACTTACAATGAGCAGTTCTTC.

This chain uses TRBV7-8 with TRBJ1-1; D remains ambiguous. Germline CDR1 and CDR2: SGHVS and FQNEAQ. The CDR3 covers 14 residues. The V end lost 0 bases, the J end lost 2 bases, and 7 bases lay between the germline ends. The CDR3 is CASSLAYRNTEAFF. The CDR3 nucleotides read TGTGCCAGCAGCTTAGCGTACAGAAACACTGAAGCTTTCTTT.

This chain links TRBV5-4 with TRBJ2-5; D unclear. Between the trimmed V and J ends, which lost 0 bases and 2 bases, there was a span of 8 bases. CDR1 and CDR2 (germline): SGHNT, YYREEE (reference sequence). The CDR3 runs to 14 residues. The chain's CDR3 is CASSLDRVQETQYF. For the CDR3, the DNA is TGTGCCAGCAGCTTGGATAGGGTTCAAGAGACCCAGTACTTC.

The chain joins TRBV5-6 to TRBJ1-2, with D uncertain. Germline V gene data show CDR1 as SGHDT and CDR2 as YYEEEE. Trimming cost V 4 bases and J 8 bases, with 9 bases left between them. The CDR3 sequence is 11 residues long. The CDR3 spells CASSIGSGYTF. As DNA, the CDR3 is TGTGCCAGCAGCATAGGGAGCGGCTACACCTTC.

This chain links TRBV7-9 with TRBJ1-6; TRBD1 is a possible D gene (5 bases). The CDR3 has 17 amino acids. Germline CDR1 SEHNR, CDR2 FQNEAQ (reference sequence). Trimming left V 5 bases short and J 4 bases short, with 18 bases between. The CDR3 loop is CASSQRGAVGYNSPLHF. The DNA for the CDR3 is TGTGCCAGCAGCCAAAGGGGAGCGGTCGGTTATAATTCACCCCTCCACTTT.

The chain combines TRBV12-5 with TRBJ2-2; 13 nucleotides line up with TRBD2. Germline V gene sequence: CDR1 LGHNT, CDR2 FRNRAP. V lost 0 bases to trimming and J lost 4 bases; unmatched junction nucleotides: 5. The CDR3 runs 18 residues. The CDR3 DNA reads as TGTGCTAGTGGTTTGGTACGGGGACTAGCGGGGCCCACCGGGGAGCTGTTTTTT. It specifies CASGLVRGLAGPTGELFF.

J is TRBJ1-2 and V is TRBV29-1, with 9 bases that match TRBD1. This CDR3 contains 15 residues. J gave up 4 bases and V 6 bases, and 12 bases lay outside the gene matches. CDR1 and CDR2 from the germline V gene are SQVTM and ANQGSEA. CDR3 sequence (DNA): TGCAGCGTCGACACAGGGGGCGCGGGGAGCTATGGCTACACCTTC. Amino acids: CSVDTGGAGSYGYTF.

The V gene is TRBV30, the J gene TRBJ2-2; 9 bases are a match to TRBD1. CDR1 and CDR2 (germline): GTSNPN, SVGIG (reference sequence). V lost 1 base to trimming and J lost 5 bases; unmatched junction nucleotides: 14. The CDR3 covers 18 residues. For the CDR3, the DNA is TGTGCCTGGAGTGCTCGCTACAGGGGGCGGTTAAGTACCGGGGAGCTGTTTTTT. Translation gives CAWSARYRGRLSTGELFF. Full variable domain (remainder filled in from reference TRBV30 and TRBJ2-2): SQTIHQWPATLVQPVGSPLSLECTVEGTSNPNLYWYRQAAGRGLQLLFYSVGIGQISSEVPQNLSASRPQDRQFILSSKKLLLSDSGFYLCAWSARYRGRLSTGELFFGEGSRLTVL.

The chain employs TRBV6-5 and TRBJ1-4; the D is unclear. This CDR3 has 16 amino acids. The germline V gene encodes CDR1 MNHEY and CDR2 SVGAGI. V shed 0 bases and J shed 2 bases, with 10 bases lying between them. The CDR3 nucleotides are TGTGCCAGCAGTTACTCGATTCCTTCCACTAATGAAAAACTGTTTTTT. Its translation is CASSYSIPSTNEKLFF.